The 27 T cell receptor beta chains in this list originate from one sample, sequenced in a study of cytomegalovirus exposure and HLA in healthy donors. The PCR ran on 60 Vbeta and 13 Jbeta primers. Here immunoSEQ multiplex PCR was the method, and the copy in TCRdb shows in-frame clones only, minus some. The sample consists of approximately 190,000 clones, 65% to 85% of them appearing once. The sample comprised PBMCs. These receptors came from a woman in her 30s in good health and CMV-seropositive.

V is TRBV6-1 and J is TRBJ1-1, with D unclear. The CDR3 has 14 amino acids. Germline lookup yields CDR1 MNHNS and CDR2 SASEGT. V gave up 4 bases and J gave up 0 bases, with 9 bases separating them. CDR3 protein: CASSVAVMNTEAFF. The CDR3 region has the DNA TGTGCCAGCAGTGTCGCGGTAATGAACACTGAAGCTTTCTTT.

The chain carries TRBV5-4 and TRBJ1-1; possible D gene TRBD1, 6 bases. CDR1 SGHNT and CDR2 YYREEE come from the germline V gene (reference sequence). Trimming shortened V by 2 bases and J by 6 bases, and 8 bases separated the two germline ends. The CDR3 spans 12 residues. CDR3 nucleotide sequence: TGTGCCAGCAGCTTCAGACAGGCTGAAGCTTTCTTT. It is translated as CASSFRQAEAFF.

This sequence joins TRBV6-6 and TRBJ1-1; TRBD1 matches 9 bases. The CDR3 is 14 residues long. V lost 7 bases and J lost 1; bases outside the gene matches: 4. Germline V gene lookup returns CDR1 MNHNY and CDR2 SVGAGI (reference sequence). Written as DNA, the CDR3 is TGTGCCAGCACTAGACAGGGGGGGAACACTGAAGCTTTCTTT. Protein sequence: CASTRQGGNTEAFF.

This clone was counted once. This chain uses TRBV5-1 with TRBJ1-1; TRBD1 agrees at 8 bases. The junction had 12 bases not matched to a gene; V was cut back by 5 bases and J by 6 bases. The CDR3 runs to 15 residues. Germline V CDR1 and CDR2: SGHRS, YFSETQ. CDR3 amino acids: CASRRETGEFAEAFF. CDR3 nucleotides: TGCGCCAGCAGGCGTGAGACAGGGGAGTTTGCTGAAGCTTTCTTT.

The count of this clone is one. This chain links TRBV4-1 with TRBJ2-1, with TRBD2 as a possible D gene (5 bases). The CDR3 sequence is 14 residues long. Per the germline V gene, CDR1 is MGHRA and CDR2 is YSYEKL. Trimming cost V 3 bases and J 9 bases, with 15 bases left between them. CDR3 amino acids: CASSQTLESREQFF. Written as DNA, the CDR3 is TGCGCCAGCAGCCAGACACTAGAGAGTCGTGAGCAGTTCTTC.

The chain combines TRBV5-1 with TRBJ1-6; D uncertain. Trimming took off 3 bases at V and 8 bases at J, with 15 bases between the two ends. The CDR3 sequence is 15 residues long. From germline, CDR1 is SGHRS and CDR2 YFSETQ. The CDR3 DNA reads TGCGCCAGCAGCTGGGAGGGAGGGAAGGATTCACCCCTCCACTTT. It codes for CASSWEGGKDSPLHF. Variable domain in full (rest from reference TRBV5-1 and TRBJ1-6): KAGVTQTPRYLIKTRGQQVTLSCSPISGHRSVSWYQQTPGQGLQFLFEYFSETQRNKGNFPGRFSGRQFSNSRSEMNVSTLELGDSALYLCASSWEGGKDSPLHFGNGTRLTVT.

The genes are TRBV6-5 and TRBJ2-3, with TRBD1 matching over 10 bases. V gave up 0 bases and J gave up 3 bases; unmatched junction bases: 3. The CDR3 runs 16 residues. Germline-derived CDR1 and CDR2 are MNHEY and SVGAGI. CDR3 DNA: TGTGCCAGCAGTTACTCGGGGACAGGGGTAACAGATACGCAGTATTTT. This codes for CASSYSGTGVTDTQYF.

The rearrangement links TRBV5-1 to TRBJ2-5; 7 nucleotides align to TRBD2. The assigned J gene may be wrong: the sequence end matches TRBJ2-7 better. CDR1 and CDR2 (germline): SGHRS, YFSETQ. The CDR3 length is 15 residues. The CDR3 bases are TGCGCCAGCAGCTTGTGGCGGGAGCAGTCCTACGAGCAGTACTTC. Protein sequence: CASSLWREQSYEQYF.

The chain employs TRBV6-6 and TRBJ2-5; unclear D gene. Trimming removed 6 bases from V and 2 bases from J, with 10 bases in between. Looked up from germline, CDR1 is MNHNY and CDR2 is SVGAGI (reference sequence). This CDR3 spans 13 amino acids. The CDR3 DNA reads as TGTGCCAGCAGCCCCCATTTTCAAGAGACCCAGTACTTC. Amino acid sequence: CASSPHFQETQYF.

The V call is TRBV2, the J call TRBJ1-2; TRBD1 is a possible D gene (6 bases). The CDR3 runs 18 residues. With 3 bases removed from V and 0 bases from J, the gap between germline ends came to 20 bases. In germline, CDR1 is SNHLY, CDR2 FYNNEI. The CDR3 loop reads CASSDEGITGRANYGYTF. The DNA of the CDR3 is TGTGCCAGCAGTGATGAGGGGATAACAGGGAGGGCTAACTATGGCTACACCTTC. Combining the CDR3 with reference TRBV2 and TRBJ1-2 gives the whole variable domain EPEVTQTPSHQVTQMGQEVILRCVPISNHLYFYWYRQILGQKVEFLVSFYNNEISEKSEIFDDQFSVERPDGSNFTLKIRSTKLEDSAMYFCASSDEGITGRANYGYTFGSGTRLTVV.

V usage is TRBV7-6 and J usage is TRBJ2-7, with TRBD2 identical over 11 bases. Trimming cost V 4 bases and J 3 bases; bases outside gene matches: 5. Germline V gene data show CDR1 as SGHVS and CDR2 as FNYEAQ. This CDR3 contains 15 residues. The CDR3 coding sequence is TGTGCCAGCAGCTCCGGACTAGCGGGTGTCTACGAGCAGTACTTC. It codes for CASSSGLAGVYEQYF.

The gene calls are TRBV4-3 and TRBJ2-2; D perhaps matches TRBD1 (5 bases). Per the germline V gene, CDR1 is LGHNA and CDR2 is YSLEER. There are 14 residues in the CDR3. V was shortened by 1 base and J by 4 bases, with 7 bases between the two germline ends. The CDR3 DNA reads TGCGCCAGCAGCCAAGGACAGTTCACCGGGGAGCTGTTTTTT. This sequence encodes CASSQGQFTGELFF.

This chain links TRBV9 with TRBJ1-3; TRBD1 aligns across 8 bases. Germline V CDR1 and CDR2: SGDLS, YYNGEE. V lost 3 bases and J lost 4; bases outside the gene matches: 3. The CDR3 length is 14 residues. The CDR3, as DNA: TGTGCCAGCAGCGCGGGACAGGAAGGAAACACCATATATTTT. This translates into CASSAGQEGNTIYF.

The chain uses TRBV14 and TRBJ2-2; perhaps TRBD1 as D (6 bases). Germline loops: CDR1 SGHDN, CDR2 FVKESK. The CDR3 totals 15 residues. V was pared by 4 bases and J by 5 bases, with 14 bases between. The CDR3 here is CASSRSRGLTGELFF. Here the CDR3 DNA reads TGTGCCAGCAGCCGCTCCAGGGGCCTTACCGGGGAGCTGTTTTTT.

J is TRBJ2-7 and V is TRBV5-1; 10 bases map to TRBD1. The V segment lost 1 base and the J segment 5 bases; nucleotides outside the gene matches: 9. The CDR3 extends over 16 amino acids. The germline V gene has CDR1 SGHRS and CDR2 YFSETQ. Here the CDR3 reads CASSLPRGQGQNEQYF. As DNA, the CDR3 is TGCGCCAGCAGCTTGCCGAGGGGACAGGGGCAGAACGAGCAGTACTTC.

The rearrangement joins TRBV4-3 to TRBJ2-1; unclear D gene. V shed 0 bases and J shed 7 bases, with 7 bases lying between them. Germline V lookup: CDR1 LGHNA, CDR2 YSLEER. The CDR3 runs to 13 residues. CDR3 region: CASSQDTENEQFF. In nucleotides, the CDR3 is TGCGCCAGCAGCCAAGACACAGAGAATGAGCAGTTCTTC.

The chain is built from TRBV10-3 and TRBJ2-3; 7 positions agree with TRBD2. After removal of 11 bases from V and 2 bases from J, the junction contained 7 bases not matched to a gene. Germline V lookup: CDR1 ENHRY, CDR2 SYGVKD. The CDR3 loop spans 13 amino acids. Written as DNA, the CDR3 is TGTGCCGGGGGGGACCCCTACACAGATACGCAGTATTTT. Translating it yields CAGGDPYTDTQYF.

This sequence joins TRBV2 and TRBJ2-6, with D perhaps matching TRBD2 (6 bases). The length of the CDR3 is 20 residues. In germline, CDR1 is SNHLY, CDR2 FYNNEI. V was pared by 3 bases and J by 0 bases, with 21 bases between. CDR3 sequence reads: CASSDTGSGGQNSGANVLTF. CDR3 DNA: TGTGCCAGCAGTGATACCGGGAGTGGAGGCCAAAACTCTGGGGCCAACGTCCTGACTTTC.

CDR3 sequence (DNA): TGCAGCGGAGACAGGGGGCTCATGAACACTGAAGCTTTCTTT. This translates into CSGDRGLMNTEAFF. The chain couples TRBV29-1 to TRBJ1-1, with TRBD1 matching 10 bases. The CDR3 has 14 residues. From germline, CDR1 is SQVTM and CDR2 ANQGSEA. V lost 7 bases and J lost 0; bases outside the gene matches: 5.

CDR3 bases: TGTGCCAGCAGCCCAGGGAGGGGCACTGAAGCTTTCTTT. Protein sequence: CASSPGRGTEAFF. This chain uses TRBV7-6 with TRBJ1-1, with a possible D match to TRBD1 (5 bases). V gave up 5 bases and J gave up 4 bases, with 11 bases separating them. Germline values: CDR1 SGHVS, CDR2 FNYEAQ. The CDR3 is made up of 13 amino acids.

The CDR3 loop reads CATSRDFYTEAFF. CDR3 DNA sequence: TGTGCCACCAGCAGAGATTTCTACACTGAAGCTTTCTTT. The genes are TRBV15 and TRBJ1-1, with unresolved D. V shed 0 bases and J shed 3 bases, with 5 bases lying between them. The CDR3 is 13 residues long. CDR1 and CDR2 from the germline V gene are LNHNV and YYDKDF (reference sequence).

The rearrangement links TRBV28 to TRBJ2-2, with TRBD2 identical over 9 bases. Germline loops: CDR1 MDHEN, CDR2 SYDVKM. This CDR3 spans 17 amino acids. J gave up 3 bases and V 2 bases, and 7 bases lay outside the gene matches. CDR3 protein: CASSLIASGIDTGELFF. DNA for the CDR3: TGTGCCAGCAGTTTAATAGCTAGCGGGATTGACACCGGGGAGCTGTTTTTT.

V is TRBV7-8 and J is TRBJ1-1; 7 bases agree with TRBD1. V lost 1 base and J lost 4; bases outside the gene matches: 6. The germline CDR1 and CDR2 sequences are SGHVS and FQNEAQ. CDR3 length: 15 residues. The CDR3 sequence is CASSLERGLGTEAFF. CDR3 sequence (DNA): TGTGCCAGCAGCTTAGAAAGGGGGCTCGGCACTGAAGCTTTCTTT. The whole variable domain, remainder taken from reference TRBV7-8 and TRBJ1-1, is GAGVSQSPRYKVAKRGQDVALRCDPISGHVSLFWYQQALGQGPEFLTYFQNEAQLDKSGLPSDRFFAERPEGSVSTLKIQRTQQEDSAVYLCASSLERGLGTEAFFGQGTRLTVV.

The rearrangement joins TRBV5-1 to TRBJ2-1; D is perhaps TRBD2 (5 bases). Looked up from germline, CDR1 is SGHRS and CDR2 is YFSETQ. This CDR3 region has 18 residues. Trimming left V 0 bases short and J 5 bases short, with 21 bases between. CDR3 nucleotides: TGCGCCAGCAGCTTGGGTCAGGAGGCTTTTCCCTATCACAATGAGCAGTTCTTC. It encodes CASSLGQEAFPYHNEQFF.

The CDR3 DNA reads as TGTGCCAGCAGTTTATCGATCGAGAGGATTCAGCCCCAGCATTTT. This encodes CASSLSIERIQPQHF. The genes are TRBV27 and TRBJ1-5; no clear D gene. Germline CDR1 is MNHEY and CDR2 is SMNVEV (reference sequence). This CDR3 has 15 amino acids. Trimming pared 0 bases from V and 6 bases from J, leaving 12 bases between.

The rearrangement joins TRBV9 to TRBJ2-1; no clear D. V lost 4 bases and J 5 bases, leaving 4 bases between the germline ends. CDR1 SGDLS and CDR2 YYNGEE come from the germline V gene. The CDR3 runs to 11 residues. As DNA, the CDR3 is TGTGCCAGCAGCACAAACAATGAGCAGTTCTTC. Translating gives CASSTNNEQFF.

J is TRBJ2-5 and V is TRBV6-5, with D possibly matching TRBD2 (5 bases). CDR3 length equals 12 residues. CDR1 is MNHEY, CDR2 SVGAGI, per germline. The germline V and J ends were trimmed by 8 bases and 9 bases, with 16 bases remaining between them. The CDR3 nucleotides read TGTGCCAGCTCAAAGACTCGCGGGTCCCAGTACTTC. Amino acids: CASSKTRGSQYF.